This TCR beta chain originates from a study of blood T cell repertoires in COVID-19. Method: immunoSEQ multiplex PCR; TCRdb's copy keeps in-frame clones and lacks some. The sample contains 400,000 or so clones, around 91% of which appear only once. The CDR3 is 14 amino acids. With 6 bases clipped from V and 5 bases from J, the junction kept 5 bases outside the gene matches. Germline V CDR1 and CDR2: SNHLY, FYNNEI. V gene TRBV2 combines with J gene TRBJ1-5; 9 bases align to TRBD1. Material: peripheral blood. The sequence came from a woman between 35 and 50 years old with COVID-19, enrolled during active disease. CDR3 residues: CASRGTGNDQPQHF. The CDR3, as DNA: TGTGCCAGCAGGGGGACAGGGAACGATCAGCCCCAGCATTTT.